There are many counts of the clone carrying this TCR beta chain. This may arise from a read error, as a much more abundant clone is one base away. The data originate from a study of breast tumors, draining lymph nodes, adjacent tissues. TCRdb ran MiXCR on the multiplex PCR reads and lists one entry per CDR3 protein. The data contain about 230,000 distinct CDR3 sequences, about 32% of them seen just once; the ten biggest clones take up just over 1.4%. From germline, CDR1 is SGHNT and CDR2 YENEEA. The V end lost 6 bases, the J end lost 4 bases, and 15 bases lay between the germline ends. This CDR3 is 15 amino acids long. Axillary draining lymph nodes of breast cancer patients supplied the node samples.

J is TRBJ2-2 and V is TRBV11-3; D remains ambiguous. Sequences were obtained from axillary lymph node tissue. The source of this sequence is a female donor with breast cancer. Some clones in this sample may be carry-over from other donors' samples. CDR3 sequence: CASRKTESTTGELFF. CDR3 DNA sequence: TGTGCCAGCAGAAAGACGGAATCGACCACCGGGGAGCTGTTTTTT.